This TCR beta chain was retrieved from a study of cytomegalovirus exposure and HLA in healthy donors. Study background: About four fifths of 398 genotyped donors fell in the Caucasian-associated ancestry cluster.

Use of 60 Vbeta and 13 Jbeta primers characterized the PCR. TCRdb keeps only in-frame clones here, not all; method: immunoSEQ multiplex PCR. The table shows about 150,000 clones, with roughly 80% occurring only once. Study-wide findings and caveats: The majority of TCR sequences were rare, yet some public TCRs appeared in many donors.

With respect to this clone: The target antigen is unknown.

The CDR3 is 13 residues long. Germline lookup yields CDR1 SNHLY and CDR2 FYNNEI. Trimming shortened V by 6 bases and J by 2 bases, and 8 bases separated the two germline ends. V is TRBV2 and J is TRBJ1-5; no clear D. The receptor comes from a woman aged 35 to 49 in good health and CMV-seronegative. Specimen: PBMCs. The CDR3 bases are TGTGCCAGCAGGACGCGGGGCAATCAGCCCCAGCATTTT. It yields the protein CASRTRGNQPQHF. Using reference TRBV2 and TRBJ1-5 for the parts outside the CDR3, the full variable domain is EPEVTQTPSHQVTQMGQEVILRCVPISNHLYFYWYRQILGQKVEFLVSFYNNEISEKSEIFDDQFSVERPDGSNFTLKIRSTKLEDSAMYFCASRTRGNQPQHFGDGTRLSIL.